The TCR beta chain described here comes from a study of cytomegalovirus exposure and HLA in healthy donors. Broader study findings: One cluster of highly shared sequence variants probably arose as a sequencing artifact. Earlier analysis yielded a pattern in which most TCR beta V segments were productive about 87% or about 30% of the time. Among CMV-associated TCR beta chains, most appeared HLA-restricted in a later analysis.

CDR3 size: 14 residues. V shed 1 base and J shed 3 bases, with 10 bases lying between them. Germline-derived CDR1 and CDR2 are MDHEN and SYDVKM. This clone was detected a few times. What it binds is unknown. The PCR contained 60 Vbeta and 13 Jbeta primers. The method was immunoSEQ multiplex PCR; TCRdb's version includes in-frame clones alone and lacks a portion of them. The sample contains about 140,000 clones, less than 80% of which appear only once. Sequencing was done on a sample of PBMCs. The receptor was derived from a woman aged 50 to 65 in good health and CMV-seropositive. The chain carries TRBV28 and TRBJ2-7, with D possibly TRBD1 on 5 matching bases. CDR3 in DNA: TGTGCCAGCAGTTTATTTCAGGGTATCTACGAGCAGTACTTC. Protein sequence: CASSLFQGIYEQYF.